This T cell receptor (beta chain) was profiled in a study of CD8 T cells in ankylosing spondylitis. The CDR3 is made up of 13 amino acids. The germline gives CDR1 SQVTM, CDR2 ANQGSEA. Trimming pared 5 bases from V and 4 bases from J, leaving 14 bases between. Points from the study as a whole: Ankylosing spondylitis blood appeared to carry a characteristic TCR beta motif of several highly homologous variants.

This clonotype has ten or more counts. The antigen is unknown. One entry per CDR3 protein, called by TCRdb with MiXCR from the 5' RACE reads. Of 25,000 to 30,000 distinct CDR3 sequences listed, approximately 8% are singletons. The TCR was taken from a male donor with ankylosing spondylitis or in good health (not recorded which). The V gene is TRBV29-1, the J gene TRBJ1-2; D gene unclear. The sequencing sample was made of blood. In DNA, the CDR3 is TGCAGCGTTTCCCCCCTCACATCCTATGGCTACACCTTC. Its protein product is CSVSPLTSYGYTF.